This T cell receptor (beta chain) was sequenced in a study of a mutant IDH1 vaccine in newly diagnosed glioma. Study background: The study started vaccination 4-6 weeks after radiotherapy alone, or with temozolomide cycles. Week 35 was safety follow-up visit V12; week 47 was end-of-study visit V13. Study-level findings and limits: Of all patients, 93.3% showed vaccine-induced immune responses.

The CDR3 runs to 15 residues. Trimming removed 1 base at V and 5 bases at J, with 12 bases between. Germline V gives CDR1 SGHKS, CDR2 YYEKEE (reference sequence). Time point defined: week 35, safety follow-up. Doses comprised 300 ug of mutant IDH1 20-mer peptide each, plus topical imiquimod. Tumors from donors were new WHO grade 3 or 4 IDH1-mutant astrocytomas with ATRX loss. Here immunoSEQ multiplex PCR was the method, and the copy in TCRdb shows in-frame clones only, minus some. The table lists fewer than 35,000 clones, around four fifths of them singletons. A word on this clone: Its target is unknown.

This clonotype originated in a woman in her thirties or forties with glioma. This specimen was PBMCs, taken from a glioma patient whose treatment included an IDH1 peptide vaccine. The chain employs TRBV5-5 and TRBJ2-2, with D perhaps TRBD2 (6 bases). CDR3 protein: CASSLNGGRTGELFF. DNA for the CDR3: TGTGCCAGCAGCTTGAACGGGGGTAGGACCGGGGAGCTGTTTTTT.